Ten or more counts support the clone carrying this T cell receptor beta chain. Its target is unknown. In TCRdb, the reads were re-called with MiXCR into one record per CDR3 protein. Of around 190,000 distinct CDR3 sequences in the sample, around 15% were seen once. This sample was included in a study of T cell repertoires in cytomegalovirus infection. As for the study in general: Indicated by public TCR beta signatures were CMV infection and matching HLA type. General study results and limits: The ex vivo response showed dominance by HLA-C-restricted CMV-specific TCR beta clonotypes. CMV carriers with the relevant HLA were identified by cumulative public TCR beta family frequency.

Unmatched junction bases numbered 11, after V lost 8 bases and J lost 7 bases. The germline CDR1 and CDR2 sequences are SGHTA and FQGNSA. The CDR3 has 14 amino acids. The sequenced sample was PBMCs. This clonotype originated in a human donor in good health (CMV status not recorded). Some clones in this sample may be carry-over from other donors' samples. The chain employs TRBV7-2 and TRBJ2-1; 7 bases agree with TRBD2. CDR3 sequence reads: CASGSAGDWNEQFF. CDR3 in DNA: TGTGCCAGCGGCTCGGCGGGGGATTGGAATGAGCAGTTCTTC. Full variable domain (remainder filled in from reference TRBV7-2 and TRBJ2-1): GAGVSQSPSNKVTEKGKDVELRCDPISGHTALYWYRQSLGQGLEFLIYFQGNSAPDKSGLPSDRFSAERTGGSVSTLTIQRTQQEDSAVYLCASGSAGDWNEQFFGPGTRLTVL.